Described below is a single TCR beta chain sequence and its context. Its target is not known. Stated time point: week 5, during vaccination. A 20-mer mutant IDH1 peptide at 300 ug was injected subcutaneously with topical imiquimod. Donors had new WHO grade 3 or 4 IDH1-mutant, ATRX-lost astrocytomas. The data belong to a study of a mutant IDH1 vaccine in newly diagnosed glioma. About the research overall: The study started vaccination 4-6 weeks after radiotherapy alone, or with temozolomide cycles. Patients had received radiotherapy, temozolomide, or both previously, most receiving both.

Profiled with immunoSEQ multiplex PCR; TCRdb holds only in-frame clones, not every one. The sample gives 50,000 to 70,000 clones, about 80% of which show up once; over 3% is in the top ten. The source of this sequence is a young woman with glioma. Some clones in this sample may be carry-over from other donors' samples. This sample comprised PBMCs, obtained from a glioma patient whose treatment included an IDH1 peptide vaccine.

The CDR3 reads CASSLSRSSSGNTGELFF. CDR3 DNA sequence: TGTGCCAGCAGCTTAAGCCGGTCGTCTAGCGGAAACACCGGGGAGCTGTTTTTT. The chain carries TRBV7-3 and TRBJ2-2, with 7 bases identical to TRBD2. V shed 1 base and J 2 bases; nucleotides not matched to a gene: 10. The CDR3 is 18 amino acids. The germline V gene has CDR1 SGHTA and CDR2 FQGTGA.